The TCR beta chain under discussion was sequenced for a study of T-cell memory formation after mild COVID-19 (dated by TCRdb to about 2021). A note on the overall study: TCR sequence clusters from the two donors were largely donor specific. In two donors, T-cell clones that expanded and contracted after mild COVID-19 were followed by sequencing TCRalpha and TCRbeta repertoires longitudinally. Two young, previously healthy adult volunteers, one female and one male, were included in the cohort. On the study overall, not on this receptor specifically: Balanced CD4/CD8 phenotypes were observed for clones contracting from day 15 to 85, whereas a bias towards CD4+ was observed for a second wave of clones expanding from day 15 to 37. Some responding clones were found in pre-infection memory, which suggests that pre-existing cross-reactive memory T cells took part in the SARS-CoV-2 response. Contracting CD4+ clones appeared mostly in the CM and EM memory subsets, whereas CD8+ clones were enriched in EMRA. SARS-CoV-2 specificity was not confirmed for the second-wave clones peaking on day 37. The study covered only two mild cases, and larger cohorts including severe cases with pre-infection samples were considered necessary.

PBMCs were isolated by Ficoll-Paque density gradient centrifugation. In the germline V gene, CDR1 corresponds to SGHAT and CDR2 to FQNNGV. The CDR3 numbers 17 residues from cysteine through phenylalanine. Only the CDR3 part of the read is kept: 51 bases, read in frame from the first base. V and J are trimmed by 5 bases and 7 bases, and the gene matches miss 19 bases of the junction. TCRdb shows the sequencer as Illumina NovaSeq 6000. TCRalpha and TCRbeta cDNA libraries were built by 5'RACE with constant-segment primers, adding sample barcodes and unique molecular identifiers. Trizol reagent was used to extract RNA from every sample. Library amplification was performed in two PCR steps, and a second sample barcode and Illumina TruSeq adapters were introduced in the second step. Libraries were sequenced on an Illumina NovaSeq with 2 x 150 bp paired-end reads. The paper's data handling went like this. Reads were demultiplexed and collapsed into UMI-guided consensus sequences with migec v1.2.7. Using mixcr v2.1.11, UMI consensuses were aligned to TRA and TRB V and J templates and then assembled into clonotypes. A clonotype was counted as expanded or contracted only if both edgeR and NoisET called the change significant, with noise models trained on biological replicates. For edgeR calls, a false discovery rate-adjusted p below 0.01 and a log2 fold-change threshold of 1 were applied. As an exploratory analysis of dynamics, PCA with hierarchical clustering was applied to max-normalized trajectories of the 1000 most abundant clonotypes. Separately sequenced CD4+ and CD8+ repertoires were used to assign a CD4 or CD8 phenotype to each responding clone. TCRdb reworked the public reads: Q25 trimming with fastp, MiXCR clone assembly, productive beta chains retained. Each CDR3 protein appears once, grouped with its most common genes and DNA. The authors' filters were not applied to this entry. The sample table holds fewer than 60,000 distinct CDR3 sequences, of which about a quarter were seen once. Around 40% of the sample is held by the ten biggest clonotypes.

Turning to this clonotype: Its antigen has not been determined. Base qualities are not at hand, and no much larger clone is one base apart.

The sequence joins TRBV11-2 to TRBJ2-7; TRBD2 fits 8 bases in the junction. Input material: PBMCs or a T cell subset sorted from them (not recorded which). This clonotype was sampled from a man between 18 and 29 years old who had mild COVID-19 (a few samples of this study predate the infection). The sample titles of this study are shuffled in the database, so cell type and time point are left out; the donor was told from shared clones. CDR3 region: CASSRDPLAAGRGEQYF. In nucleotides, the sequence is TGTGCCAGCAGCCGCGACCCACTAGCGGCCGGGCGGGGGGAGCAGTACTTC. With the portions outside the CDR3 filled from the reference TRBV11-2 and TRBJ2-7 genes, the complete variable region becomes EAGVAQSPRYKIIEKRQSVAFWCNPISGHATLYWYQQILGQGPKLLIQFQNNGVVDDSQLPKDRFSAERLKGVDSTLKIQPAKLEDSAVYLCASSRDPLAAGRGEQYFGPGTRLTVT.